The 2 T cell receptor beta chains below come from one sample, sequenced in a study of cytomegalovirus exposure and HLA in healthy donors. Sequencing was performed with immunoSEQ multiplex PCR; in TCRdb, only in-frame clones are kept and a portion is missing. The table lists a few hundred thousand clones, about 90% of them singletons. The sequenced material came from PBMCs. These receptors all come from a woman aged 18-30 years in good health and CMV-seronegative.

This chain joins TRBV7-8 and TRBJ1-6, with D unresolved. V lost 2 bases, J lost 0 bases, and 17 bases lay in between. CDR1 and CDR2 from the germline V gene are SGHVS and FQNEAQ. This CDR3 region has 19 residues. CDR3 residues: CASSLKYDTGTSYNSPLHF. CDR3 DNA sequence: TGTGCCAGCAGCTTAAAGTATGACACGGGAACCTCCTATAATTCACCCCTCCACTTT.

The CDR3 nucleotides read TGTGCCGGAGCGGGGCCTCTGGATGAGCAGTTCTTC. Translating it yields CAGAGPLDEQFF. The rearrangement uses TRBV30 and TRBJ2-1; 7 bases line up with TRBD2. CDR1 and CDR2 (germline): GTSNPN, SVGIG (reference sequence). The V segment lost 8 bases and the J segment 8 bases; nucleotides outside the gene matches: 9. This CDR3 has 12 amino acids.